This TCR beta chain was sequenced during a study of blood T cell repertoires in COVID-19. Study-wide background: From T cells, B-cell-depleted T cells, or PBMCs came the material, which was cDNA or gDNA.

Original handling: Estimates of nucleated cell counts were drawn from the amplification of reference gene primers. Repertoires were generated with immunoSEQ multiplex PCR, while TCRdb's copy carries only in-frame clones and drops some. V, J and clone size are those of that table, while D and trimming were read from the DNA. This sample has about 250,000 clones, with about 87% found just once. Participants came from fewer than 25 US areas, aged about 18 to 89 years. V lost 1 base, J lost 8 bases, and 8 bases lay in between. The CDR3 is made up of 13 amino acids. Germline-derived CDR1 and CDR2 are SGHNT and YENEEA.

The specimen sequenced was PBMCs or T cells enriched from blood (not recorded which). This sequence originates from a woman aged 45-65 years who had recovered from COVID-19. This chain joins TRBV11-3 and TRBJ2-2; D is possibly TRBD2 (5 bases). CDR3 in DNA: TGTGCCAGCAGCTTAGGATCGGGGGGGGAGCTGTTTTTT. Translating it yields CASSLGSGGELFF.